Detailed here is one T cell receptor beta chain. There is no known antigen for this receptor. No clone much larger than this one lies a single base away; base qualities are absent. These data originate in a study of human versus mouse CDR3 diversity and MHC coevolution (dated by TCRdb to about 2017). With respect to the entire study: According to reports, the immunoSEQ assay detects one in 200,000 T cells and minimizes multiplex PCR amplification bias. Three healthy volunteer blood donors were included in the human cohort, with one aged 30 to 40, one aged 40 to 49 and one aged 60 to 69 at collection. Repertoires of human naive CD4 T cells were used as a reference for TCR selection on multiple MHC II alleles and were compared against human-TCR-locus transgenic mice carrying single MHC II. Valid reads per sample ranged from about 0.6 x 10^7 to 1.8 x 10^7 across mouse and human samples. What the work shows at the level of the full study, not this receptor alone: Because human T cells were selected on six or seven MHC II alleles, repertoire diversity was not considered directly comparable between humans and mice. The lowest clonal inequality scores among all compared groups were observed in most of the three human donors. The largest TCR beta repertoire, roughly 1.5 million clonotypes, was estimated by iCHAO1 for humans, a finding likely attributable to selection by multiple MHC II molecules. On average, humans had more CDR3 deletions and insertions than mice, indicating greater exonuclease and TdT activity.

The QIAGEN blood and tissue kit was used to extract genomic DNA from sorted cells, and the DNA was quantified on a NanoDrop 1000. Using multiplex PCR of genomic DNA, the immunoSEQ platform deep sequenced and quantified the TCR alpha and beta chains. As for the original processing: IMGT gene and region definitions were used to annotate TCR sequences. Out-of-frame rearrangements were taken as a proxy for the preselection repertoire and were compared with in-frame clonotypes. The iCHAO1 estimator provided with the immunoSEQ platform was used to estimate repertoire size. A Gini index, which is based on the Lorenz curve, was applied to in-frame amino acid clonotypes to measure clonal inequality. Shared clonotypes were counted with the intersect function of the R package tcR, and similarity was scored with the Jaccard index. The R prcomp function was used without normalization to run principal component analysis of V, J and V-J usage frequencies. TCRdb obtained this table from immuneACCESS and retained in-frame rearrangements with V and J assigned. These tables miss some clones; where compared with another copy, unresolved V genes account for less than half of the shortfall, and the remainder is unexplained. V and J calls and clone size are those listed in that table; D and trimming were worked out from the DNA. The sample data list tens of thousands of clones, and 92% of these were observed just once. The ten largest clones capture around 0.15% of the sample.

The CDR3 runs 15 residues from the cysteine to the phenylalanine. Kept here is only the CDR3 DNA, which spans 45 bases and is read in frame from base 1. For CDR1 and CDR2, the germline V gene lists SGHTS and YDEGEE. V and J are truncated by 4 bases and 5 bases respectively, leaving an intervening sequence of 19 bases. Fluorescence-activated cell sorting was used to isolate naive CD4 T cells, defined as CD45RO-negative and CD62L-positive, from PBMCs. Roughly 52 ml of fresh peripheral blood was collected from each donor, and PBMCs were isolated by Ficoll density centrifugation. Sorting was performed on a FACSAria III instrument, with purity above 90% for all samples.

This TCR derives from a person between 25 and 70 years old in good health. The sequencing sample was made of naive CD4+ T cells from blood. This specimen's cell subset or site label, interpreted: CD45RO-negative CD62L-positive naive CD4 T cells. The receptor chain draws on TRBV5-8 and TRBJ2-7; a tentative D match to TRBD1 spans 6 bases. The DNA sequence is given as TGTGCCAGCAGCCTCCAGGGGCGATTTAGCAACGAGCAGTACTTC. Protein translation: CASSLQGRFSNEQYF.